This T cell receptor (beta chain) was found in a study of blood T cell repertoires in COVID-19. Study at large: Sites across the United States, Italy and Spain contributed samples from acute and convalescent COVID-19.

Clones were sequenced by immunoSEQ multiplex PCR, and TCRdb holds only the in-frame ones, with some missing. There are under 250,000 clones in the sample; about nine tenths occur only once, and 5.5% to 6.5% lies in the top ten. This TCR derives from a man aged 55 to 70 who had recovered from COVID-19. Sequencing was performed on peripheral blood.

CDR3 in DNA: TGTGCCAGCAGCAGACAGGGGGACACTGAAGCTTTCTTT. Translated: CASSRQGDTEAFF. The rearrangement joins TRBV5-6 to TRBJ1-1; TRBD1 aligns across 9 bases. This CDR3 contains 13 residues. Germline CDR1 and CDR2: SGHDT and YYEEEE. V was clipped by 4 bases and J by 3 bases; unmatched bases: 1.